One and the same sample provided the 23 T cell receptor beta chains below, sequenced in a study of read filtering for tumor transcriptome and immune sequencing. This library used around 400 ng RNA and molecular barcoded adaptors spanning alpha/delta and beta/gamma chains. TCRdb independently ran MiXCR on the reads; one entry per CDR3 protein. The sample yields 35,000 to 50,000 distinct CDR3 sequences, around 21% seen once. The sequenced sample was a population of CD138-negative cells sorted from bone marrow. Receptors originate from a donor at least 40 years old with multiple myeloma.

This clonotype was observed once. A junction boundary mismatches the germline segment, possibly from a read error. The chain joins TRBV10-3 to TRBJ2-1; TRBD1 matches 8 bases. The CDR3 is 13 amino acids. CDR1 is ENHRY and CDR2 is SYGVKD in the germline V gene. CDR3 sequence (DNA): TGTGCCATCGCTTCCGGACAGGGTGATGAGCAGCTCTTC. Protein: CAIASGQGDEQLF.

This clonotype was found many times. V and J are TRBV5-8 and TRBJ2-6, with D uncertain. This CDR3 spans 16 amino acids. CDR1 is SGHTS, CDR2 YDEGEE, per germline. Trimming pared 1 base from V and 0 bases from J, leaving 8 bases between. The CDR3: CASSLLKSSGANVLTF. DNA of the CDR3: TGTGCCAGCAGCTTGTTAAAGAGCTCTGGGGCCAACGTCCTGACTTTC.

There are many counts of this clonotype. In DNA, the CDR3 is TGCAGCGTTGACGGTGGGACTTTGAACACTGAAGCTTTCTTT. Protein product: CSVDGGTLNTEAFF. This rearrangement joins TRBV29-1 to TRBJ1-1; maybe TRBD1 (5 bases). CDR3 length equals 14 residues. The germline V gene encodes CDR1 SQVTM and CDR2 ANQGSEA. Deletions cut 3 bases from V and 0 bases from J, with 11 bases between. Full variable domain (missing parts from reference TRBV29-1 and TRBJ1-1): SAVISQKPSRDICQRGTSLTIQCQVDSQVTMMFWYRQQPGQSLTLIATANQGSEATYESGFVIDKFPISRPNLTFSTLTVSNMSPEDSSIYLCSVDGGTLNTEAFFGQGTRLTVV.

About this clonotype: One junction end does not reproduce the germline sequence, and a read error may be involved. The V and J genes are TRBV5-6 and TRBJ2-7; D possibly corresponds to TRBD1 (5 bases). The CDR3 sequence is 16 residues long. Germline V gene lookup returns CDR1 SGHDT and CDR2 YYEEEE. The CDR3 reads CASSPYRPTASYEQYF. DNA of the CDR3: TGTGCTAGCAGCCCGTACAGGCCTACGGCTTCCTACGAGCAGTACTTC.

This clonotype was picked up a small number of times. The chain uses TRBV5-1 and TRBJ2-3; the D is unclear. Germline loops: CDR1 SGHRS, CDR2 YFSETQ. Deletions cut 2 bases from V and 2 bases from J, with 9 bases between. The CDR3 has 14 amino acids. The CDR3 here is CASSFGDATDTQYF. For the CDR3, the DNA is TGCGCCAGCAGCTTCGGAGATGCCACAGATACGCAGTATTTT.

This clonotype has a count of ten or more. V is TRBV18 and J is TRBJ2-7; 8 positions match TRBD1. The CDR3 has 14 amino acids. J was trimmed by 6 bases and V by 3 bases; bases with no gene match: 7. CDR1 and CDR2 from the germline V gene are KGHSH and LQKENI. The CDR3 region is CASSPPQGTGEQYF. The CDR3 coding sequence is TGTGCCAGCTCACCTCCACAGGGGACAGGCGAGCAGTACTTC.

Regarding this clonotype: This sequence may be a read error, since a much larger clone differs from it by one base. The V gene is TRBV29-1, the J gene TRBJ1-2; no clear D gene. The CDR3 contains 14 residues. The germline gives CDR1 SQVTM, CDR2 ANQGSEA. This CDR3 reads CSVDTESTNYSYTF. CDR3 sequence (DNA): TGCAGCGTTGACACGGAGTCCACGAACTATAGCTACACCTTC.

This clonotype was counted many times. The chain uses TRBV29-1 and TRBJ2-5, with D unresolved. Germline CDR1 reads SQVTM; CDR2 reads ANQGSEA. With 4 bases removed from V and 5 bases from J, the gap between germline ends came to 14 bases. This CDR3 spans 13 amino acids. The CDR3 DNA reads TGCAGCGTTGTCCCCCCTGTGATGGAGACCCAGTACTTC. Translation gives CSVVPPVMETQYF.

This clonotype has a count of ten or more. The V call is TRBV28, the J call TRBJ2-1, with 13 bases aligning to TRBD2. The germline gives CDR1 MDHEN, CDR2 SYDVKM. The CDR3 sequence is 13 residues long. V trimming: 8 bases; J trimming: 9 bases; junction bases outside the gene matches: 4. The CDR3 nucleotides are TGTGCCAGCGGACTAGCGGGAGTTCCTGAGCAGTTCTTC. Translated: CASGLAGVPEQFF.

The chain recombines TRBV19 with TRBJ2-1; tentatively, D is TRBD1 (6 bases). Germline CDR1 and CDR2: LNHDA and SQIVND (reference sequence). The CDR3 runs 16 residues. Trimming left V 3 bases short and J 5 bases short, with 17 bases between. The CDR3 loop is CASSILVQGVDNEQFF. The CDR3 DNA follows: TGTGCCAGTAGTATCTTGGTACAGGGTGTAGACAATGAGCAGTTCTTC.

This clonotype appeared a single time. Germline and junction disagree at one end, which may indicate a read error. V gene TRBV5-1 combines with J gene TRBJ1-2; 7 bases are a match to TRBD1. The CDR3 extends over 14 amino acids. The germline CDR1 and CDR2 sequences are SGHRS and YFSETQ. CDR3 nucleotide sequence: TGCGCCAGCGGCTTATTGACAGGGAACGATGGCTACACCTTC. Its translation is CASGLLTGNDGYTF.

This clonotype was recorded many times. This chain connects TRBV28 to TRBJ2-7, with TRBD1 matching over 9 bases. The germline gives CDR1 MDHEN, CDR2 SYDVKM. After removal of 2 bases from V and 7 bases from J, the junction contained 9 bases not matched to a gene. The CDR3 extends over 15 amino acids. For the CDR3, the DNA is TGTGCCAGCAGTTTACTTTCCGGGACAGGGAAAGAGCAGTACTTC. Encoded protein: CASSLLSGTGKEQYF.

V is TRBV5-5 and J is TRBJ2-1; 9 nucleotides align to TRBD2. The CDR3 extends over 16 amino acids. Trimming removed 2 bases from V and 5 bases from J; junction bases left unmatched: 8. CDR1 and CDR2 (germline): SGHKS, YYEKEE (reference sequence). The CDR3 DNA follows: TGTGCCAGCAGCTTTCTTGGGACTAGCAGGGACAATGAGCAGTTCTTC. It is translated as CASSFLGTSRDNEQFF.

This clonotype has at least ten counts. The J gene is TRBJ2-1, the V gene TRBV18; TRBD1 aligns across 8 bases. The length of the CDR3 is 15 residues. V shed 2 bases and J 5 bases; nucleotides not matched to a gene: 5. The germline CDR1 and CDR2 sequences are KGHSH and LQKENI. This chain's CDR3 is CASSPGAGGNNEQFF. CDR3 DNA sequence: TGTGCCAGCTCACCAGGAGCAGGGGGCAACAATGAGCAGTTCTTC.

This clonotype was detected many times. CDR3 in DNA: TGTGCCAGCAGCTTAGATGGACAGGGTAATGAAAAACTGTTTTTT. Amino acids: CASSLDGQGNEKLFF. This chain joins TRBV7-2 and TRBJ1-4; 8 positions agree with TRBD1. This CDR3 is 15 amino acids long. J was trimmed by 4 bases and V by 1 base; bases with no gene match: 2. CDR1 and CDR2 from the germline V gene are SGHTA and FQGNSA.

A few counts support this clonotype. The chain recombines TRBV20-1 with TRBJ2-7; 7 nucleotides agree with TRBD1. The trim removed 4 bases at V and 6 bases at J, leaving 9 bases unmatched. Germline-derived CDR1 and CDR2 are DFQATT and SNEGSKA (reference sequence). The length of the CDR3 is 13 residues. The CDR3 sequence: CSATGTVALEQYF. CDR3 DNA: TGCAGTGCTACTGGGACAGTCGCGCTCGAGCAGTACTTC.

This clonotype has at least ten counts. The CDR3 region has the DNA TGTGCCAGCAGCCAGGCTCCTAGGGAGCGGAGCTCCTACAATGAGCAGTTCTTC. Residues: CASSQAPRERSSYNEQFF. The rearrangement links TRBV3-2 to TRBJ2-1; the table gives TRBD2 as D, unverified against the DNA. TRBV3-2 is given as a pseudogene. The CDR3 has 18 amino acids.

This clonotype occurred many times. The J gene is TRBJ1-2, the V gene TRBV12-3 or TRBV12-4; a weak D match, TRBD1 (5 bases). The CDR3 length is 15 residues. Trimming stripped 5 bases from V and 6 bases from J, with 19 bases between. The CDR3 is CASSPYRFSGNGYTF. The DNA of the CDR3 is TGTGCCAGCAGTCCCTATCGGTTCTCAGGGAATGGCTACACCTTC.

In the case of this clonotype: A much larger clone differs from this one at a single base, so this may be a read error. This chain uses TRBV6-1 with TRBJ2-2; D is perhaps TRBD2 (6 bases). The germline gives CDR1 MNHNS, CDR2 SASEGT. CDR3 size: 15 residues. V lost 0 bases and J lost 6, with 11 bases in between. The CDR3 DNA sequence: TGTGCCAGCAGTGAAGCGATCCGCGGGGCCGGGGAGCTGTTTTTT. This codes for CASSEAIRGAGELFF.

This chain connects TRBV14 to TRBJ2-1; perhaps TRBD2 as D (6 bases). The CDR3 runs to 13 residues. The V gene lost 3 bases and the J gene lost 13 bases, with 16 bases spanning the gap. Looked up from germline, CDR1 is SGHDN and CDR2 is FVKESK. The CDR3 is CASSQGTRDLQFF. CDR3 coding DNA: TGTGCCAGCAGCCAGGGCACCCGGGACTTACAGTTCTTC. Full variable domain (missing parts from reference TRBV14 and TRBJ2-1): EAGVTQFPSHSVIEKGQTVTLRCDPISGHDNLYWYRRVMGKEIKFLLHFVKESKQDESGMPNNRFLAERTGGTYSTLKVQPAELEDSGVYFCASSQGTRDLQFFGPGTRLTVL.

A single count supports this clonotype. CDR3 in amino acids: CASSAHSGYTDTQYF. As DNA, the CDR3 is TGTGCCAGCAGTGCCCACAGCGGGTACACAGATACGCAGTATTTT. The rearrangement links TRBV2 to TRBJ2-3; the D gene is possibly TRBD2 (6 bases). Germline V lookup: CDR1 SNHLY, CDR2 FYNNEI. The CDR3 is 15 residues long. V dropped 4 bases and J dropped 2 bases, with 13 bases sitting between them.

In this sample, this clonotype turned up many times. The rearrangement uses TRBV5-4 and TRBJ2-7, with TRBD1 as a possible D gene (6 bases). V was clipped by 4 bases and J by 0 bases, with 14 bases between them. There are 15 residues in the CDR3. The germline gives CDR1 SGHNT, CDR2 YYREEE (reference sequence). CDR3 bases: TGTGCCAGCAGCCGGGGACACCTAGGCTCCTACGAGCAGTACTTC. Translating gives CASSRGHLGSYEQYF.

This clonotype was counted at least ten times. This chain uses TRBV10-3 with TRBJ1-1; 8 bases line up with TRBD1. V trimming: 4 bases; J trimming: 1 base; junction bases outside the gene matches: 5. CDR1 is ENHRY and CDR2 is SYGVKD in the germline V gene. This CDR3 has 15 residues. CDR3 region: CAISGGQGRNTEAFF. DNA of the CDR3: TGTGCCATCAGTGGAGGACAGGGCCGGAACACTGAAGCTTTCTTT.